This T cell receptor beta chain appears in the sequencing data of a study of cytomegalovirus exposure and HLA in healthy donors. The ends lost 4 bases at V and 3 bases at J; junction bases unmatched: 4. Germline lookup yields CDR1 SGHDT and CDR2 YYEEEE. CDR3 size: 13 residues. Researchers ran the PCR with 60 Vbeta and 13 Jbeta primers. The table came from immunoSEQ multiplex PCR; TCRdb's copy has only in-frame clones and leaves some out. The table lists about 48,000 clones. The origin of this receptor is a male donor in good health and CMV-seropositive. The chain combines TRBV5-6 with TRBJ2-7; TRBD2 agrees at 7 bases. The sample consisted of PBMCs. The CDR3 bases are TGTGCCAGCAGCCTGGGGGGGGACTACGAGCAGTACTTC. Residues: CASSLGGDYEQYF.